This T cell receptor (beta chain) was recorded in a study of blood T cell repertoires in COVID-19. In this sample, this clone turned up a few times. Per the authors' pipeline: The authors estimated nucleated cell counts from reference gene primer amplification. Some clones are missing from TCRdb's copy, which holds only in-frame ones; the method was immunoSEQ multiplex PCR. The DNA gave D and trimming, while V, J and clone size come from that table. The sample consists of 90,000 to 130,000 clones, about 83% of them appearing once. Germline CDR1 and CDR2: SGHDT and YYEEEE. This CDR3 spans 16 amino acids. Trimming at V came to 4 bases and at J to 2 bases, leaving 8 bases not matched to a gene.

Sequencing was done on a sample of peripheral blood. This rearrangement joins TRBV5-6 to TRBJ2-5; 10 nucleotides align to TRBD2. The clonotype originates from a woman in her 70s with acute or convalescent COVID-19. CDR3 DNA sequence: TGTGCCAGCAGCCCGGGACTAGCGAAAAAGCAAGAGACCCAGTACTTC. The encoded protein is CASSPGLAKKQETQYF.